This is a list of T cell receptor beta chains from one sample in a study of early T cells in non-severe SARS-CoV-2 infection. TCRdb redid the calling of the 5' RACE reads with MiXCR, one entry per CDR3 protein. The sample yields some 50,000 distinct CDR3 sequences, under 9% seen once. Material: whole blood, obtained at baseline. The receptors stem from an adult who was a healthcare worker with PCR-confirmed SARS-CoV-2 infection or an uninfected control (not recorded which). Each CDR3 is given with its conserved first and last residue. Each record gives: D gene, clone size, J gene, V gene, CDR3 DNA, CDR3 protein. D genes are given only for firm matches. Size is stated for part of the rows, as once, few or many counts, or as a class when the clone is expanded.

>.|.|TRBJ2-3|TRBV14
TGTGCCAGCAAGTCCCAGGGGCCCACAGATACGCAGTATTTT
CASKSQGPTDTQYF
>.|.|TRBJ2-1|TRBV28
TGTGCCAGCAGCCTCGCGAGGGGTGAGCAGTTCTTC
CASSLARGEQFF
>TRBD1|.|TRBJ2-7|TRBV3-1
TGTGCCAGCAGCCACCACAGGGGGCGAACGTCCTACGAGCAGTACTTC
CASSHHRGRTSYEQYF
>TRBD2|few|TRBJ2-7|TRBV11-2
TGTGCCAGCAGCTTACTAGCGGGAGTGGGCGAGCAGTACTTC
CASSLLAGVGEQYF
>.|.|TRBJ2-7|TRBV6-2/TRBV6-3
TGTGCCAGCAGTAGGACCTACGAGCAGTACTTC
CASSRTYEQYF
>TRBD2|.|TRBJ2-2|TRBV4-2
TGTGCCAGCAGCCAAGAAGGGCCAGCGGGGACCGGGGAGCTGTTTTTT
CASSQEGPAGTGELFF
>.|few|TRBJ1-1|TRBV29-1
TGCAGCGTTCTCAGGGTCATGAACACTGAAGCTTTCTTT
CSVLRVMNTEAFF
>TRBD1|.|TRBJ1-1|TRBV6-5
TGTGCCAGCAGTTACTACGAGACAGGGACTGAAGCTTTCTTT
CASSYYETGTEAFF
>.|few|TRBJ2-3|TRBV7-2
TGTGCCAGCAGGGAAAGGGATCCCTACACAGATACGCAGTATTTT
CASRERDPYTDTQYF
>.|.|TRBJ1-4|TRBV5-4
TGTGCCAGCAGCCCGGAACGGGGGGGCGAAAAACTGTTTTTT
CASSPERGGEKLFF
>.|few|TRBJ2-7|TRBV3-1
TGTGCCAGCGGGAGCTACGAGCAGTACTTC
CASGSYEQYF
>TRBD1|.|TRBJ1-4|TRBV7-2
TGTGCCAGCAGCTTTGGGACAGGCAAGGGAAAACTGTTTTTT
CASSFGTGKGKLFF
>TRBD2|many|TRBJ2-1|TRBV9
TGTGCCAGCAGCGATAGCGGGACCGTTGAGCAGTTCTTC
CASSDSGTVEQFF
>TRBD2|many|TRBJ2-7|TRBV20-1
TGCAGTGCTAAGCCAGGACTAGCGGGAAACGAGCAGTACTTC
CSAKPGLAGNEQYF
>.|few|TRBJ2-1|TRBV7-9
TGTGCCAGCAGGGGCGCCGGCAATGAGCAGTTCTTC
CASRGAGNEQFF
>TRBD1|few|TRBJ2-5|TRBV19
TGTGCCAGTAGTACGGGACAGGGGAGACCCGTCCAAGAGACCCAGTACTTC
CASSTGQGRPVQETQYF
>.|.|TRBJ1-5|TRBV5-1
TGCGCCAGCAGCCCCACAGGACGCTTCAATCAGCCCCAGCATTTT
CASSPTGRFNQPQHF
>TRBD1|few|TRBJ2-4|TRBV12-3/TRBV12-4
TGTGCCAGCAGTTTCGGGGACAGCAAAAACATTCAGTACTTC
CASSFGDSKNIQYF
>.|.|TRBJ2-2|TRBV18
TGTGCCAGCTCACCTGGACACCCGAACACCGGGGAGCTGTTTTTT
CASSPGHPNTGELFF
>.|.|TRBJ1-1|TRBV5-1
TGCGCCAGCAGGGTAGGGGCGGCGAACACTGAAGCTTTCTTT
CASRVGAANTEAFF
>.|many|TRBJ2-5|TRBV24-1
TGTGCCACCAGTGCACCCGGGACTCCCGGGACCCAGTACTTC
CATSAPGTPGTQYF
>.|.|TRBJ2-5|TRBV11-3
TGTGCCAGCAGCTTTTCCGCTGGAGAGACCCAGTACTTC
CASSFSAGETQYF
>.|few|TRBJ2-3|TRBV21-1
TGTGCCAGCAGCACCCGGACTAGCGGGAGGGATACGCAGTATTTT
CASSTRTSGRDTQYF
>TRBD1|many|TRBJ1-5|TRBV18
TGTGCCAGCTCACTTAACAGGGGGCTGGAGCCCCAGCATTTT
CASSLNRGLEPQHF
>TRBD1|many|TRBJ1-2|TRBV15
TGTGCCACCAGCAGGACAGGGTATGGCTACACCTTC
CATSRTGYGYTF
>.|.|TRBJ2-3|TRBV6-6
TGTGCCAGCCGTGACCGGGTTGCAGATACGCAGTATTTT
CASRDRVADTQYF
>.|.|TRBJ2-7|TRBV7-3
TGTGCCAGCAGCCCTACGGACGGGTGGGGTTACGAGCAGTACTTC
CASSPTDGWGYEQYF
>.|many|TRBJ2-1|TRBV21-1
TGTGCCAGCACAGCGACAGGGCGAAGAGATGAGCAGTTCTTC
CASTATGRRDEQFF
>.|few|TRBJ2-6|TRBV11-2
TGTGCCAGCAGATCTTACAGGGCTGGGGCCAACGTCCTGACTTTC
CASRSYRAGANVLTF
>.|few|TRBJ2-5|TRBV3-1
TGTGCCAGCAGCCAGAGGGGCGGCACGGAGACCCAGTACTTC
CASSQRGGTETQYF
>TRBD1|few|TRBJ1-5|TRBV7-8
TGTGCCAGCAGCACCTACAGGGGTGGCAATCAGCCCCAGCATTTT
CASSTYRGGNQPQHF
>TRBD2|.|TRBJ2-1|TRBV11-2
TGTGCCAGCAGCTTAAGCGGGAGGTATAATGAGCAGTTCTTC
CASSLSGRYNEQFF
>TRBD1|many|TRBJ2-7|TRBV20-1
TGCAGTGCTAGGCCCCTCATCCGGGACAGCTCCTACGAGCAGTACTTC
CSARPLIRDSSYEQYF
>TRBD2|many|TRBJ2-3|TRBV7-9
TGTGCCAGCAGCCAGGGGACTAGCGGGGGCACAGATACGCAGTATTTT
CASSQGTSGGTDTQYF
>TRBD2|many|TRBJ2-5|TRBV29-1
TGCAGCGTTGGGACTAGCGGCCAAGAGACCCAGTACTTC
CSVGTSGQETQYF
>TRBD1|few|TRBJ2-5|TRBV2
TGTGCCAGCAGCGACAGGGACGAGACCCAGTACTTC
CASSDRDETQYF
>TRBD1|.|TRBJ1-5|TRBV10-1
TGCGCCAGCAGTGAAACCCGACAGGGAACTCAGCCCCAGCATTTT
CASSETRQGTQPQHF
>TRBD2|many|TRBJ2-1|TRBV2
TGTGCCAGCAGTGGAGGGCTAGCGGGTTCCGCTGAGCAGTTCTTC
CASSGGLAGSAEQFF
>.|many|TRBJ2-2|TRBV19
TGTGCCATCGGGACGGGAACTAACACCGGGGAGCTGTTTTTT
CAIGTGTNTGELFF
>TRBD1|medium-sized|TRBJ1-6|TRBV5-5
TGTGCCAGCAGCATTGGACAGGGCAGGTCACCCCTCCACTTT
CASSIGQGRSPLHF
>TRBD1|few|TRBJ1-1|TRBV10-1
TGCGCCAGCAGTGAGGGACAGGGGCCCACTGAAGCTTTCTTT
CASSEGQGPTEAFF
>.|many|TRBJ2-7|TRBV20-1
TGCAGTGCTAGAGATATCCGAGATTCCTACGAGCAGTACTTC
CSARDIRDSYEQYF
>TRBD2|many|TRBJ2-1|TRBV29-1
TGCAGCGTTGCACGCCTAGCGGAAGGGGAGCAGTTCTTC
CSVARLAEGEQFF
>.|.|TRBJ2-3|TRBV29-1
TGCAGCGTTGGTGGGGGATGGGGCACAGATACGCAGTATTTT
CSVGGGWGTDTQYF
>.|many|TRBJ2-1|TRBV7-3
TGTGCCAGCAGCCTTAGCGGTTCTAGCTCCTACAATGAGCAGTTCTTC
CASSLSGSSSYNEQFF
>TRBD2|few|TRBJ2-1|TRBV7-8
TGTGCCAGCAGCTTCAGCGGGAGTAACTCCTACAATGAGCAGTTCTTC
CASSFSGSNSYNEQFF
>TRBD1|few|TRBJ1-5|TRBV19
TGTGCCAGTCGCCCCCGAGGGGGCAGCCAGCCCCAGCATTTT
CASRPRGGSQPQHF
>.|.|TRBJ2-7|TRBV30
TGTGCCTGGAGTGTGACCTACGAGCAGTACTTC
CAWSVTYEQYF